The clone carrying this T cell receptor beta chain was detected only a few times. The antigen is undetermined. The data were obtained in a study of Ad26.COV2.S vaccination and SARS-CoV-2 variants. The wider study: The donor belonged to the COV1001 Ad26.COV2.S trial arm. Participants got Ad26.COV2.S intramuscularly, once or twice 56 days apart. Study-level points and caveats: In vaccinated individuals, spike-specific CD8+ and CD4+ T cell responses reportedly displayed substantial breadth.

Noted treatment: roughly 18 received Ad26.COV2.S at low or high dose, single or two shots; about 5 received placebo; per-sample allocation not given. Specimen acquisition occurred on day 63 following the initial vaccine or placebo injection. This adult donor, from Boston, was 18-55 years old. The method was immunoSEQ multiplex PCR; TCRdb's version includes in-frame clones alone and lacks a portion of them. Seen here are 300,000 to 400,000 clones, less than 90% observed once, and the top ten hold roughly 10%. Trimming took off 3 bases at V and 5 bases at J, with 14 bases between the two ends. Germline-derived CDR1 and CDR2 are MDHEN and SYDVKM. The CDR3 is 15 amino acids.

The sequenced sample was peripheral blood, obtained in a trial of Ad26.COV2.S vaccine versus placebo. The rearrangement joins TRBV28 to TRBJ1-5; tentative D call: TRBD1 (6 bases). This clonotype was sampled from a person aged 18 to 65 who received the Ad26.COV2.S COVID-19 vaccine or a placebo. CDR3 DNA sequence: TGTGCCAGCAGTTTCGGACAGAGCAGCCATCAGCCCCAGCATTTT. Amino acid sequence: CASSFGQSSHQPQHF.